This T cell receptor beta chain was sequenced for a study of T cells after yellow fever vaccination. About the research overall: SMART-Seq v4 Ultra Low Input prepared the low-cell-number fractions.

This clonotype was seen more than once but under ten times. TCRdb recomputed calls from the 5' RACE reads with MiXCR, one row per CDR3 protein. The sample includes 100,000 to 150,000 distinct CDR3 sequences, 8% to 10% seen only once; the top ten take around 40%. Source: CD8+ T cells sorted from PBMCs, taken on the day of the yellow fever booster vaccination. The TCR originated in a man between 18 and 35 years old who received the YFV17D yellow fever vaccine.

The CDR3 reads CASSFRGGSWDTQYF. In nucleotides, the CDR3 is TGTGCCAGCAGTTTTCGCGGGGGCAGTTGGGATACGCAGTATTTT. The chain is built from TRBV27 and TRBJ2-3, with TRBD2 as a possible D gene (7 bases). The CDR3 has 15 amino acids. Germline assignment: CDR1 MNHEY and CDR2 SMNVEV (reference sequence). The ends were cut back, 3 bases at V and 6 bases at J, with 16 bases in the middle.